The rows below give T cell receptor beta chains drawn from one sample of a study of cytomegalovirus exposure and HLA in healthy donors. The data were produced by immunoSEQ multiplex PCR, yet TCRdb's version contains in-frame clones alone and is incomplete. The data show about 120,000 clones, roughly 80% seen once. The sequencing input was PBMCs. The receptors stem from a woman in her 30s in good health and CMV-seropositive. Both conserved end residues are part of each CDR3. The D gene is left open where the match is weak. Clone size is given for some rows only: seen once, a few or many times, or a class if the clone is expanded.

d_gene: TRBD2; abundance: NA; v_gene: TRBV5-5; j_gene: TRBJ2-5; CDR3aa: CASSQNSGERETQYF; CDR3nt: TGTGCCAGCAGCCAAAATAGCGGGGAGAGGGAGACCCAGTACTTC
d_gene: NA; abundance: NA; v_gene: TRBV2; j_gene: TRBJ2-2; CDR3aa: CASRSGLGGTGELFF; CDR3nt: TGTGCCAGCAGATCGGGACTTGGGGGCACCGGGGAGCTGTTTTTT
d_gene: TRBD1; abundance: NA; v_gene: TRBV9; j_gene: TRBJ1-4; CDR3aa: CASSVGTGATEKLFF; CDR3nt: TGTGCCAGCAGCGTAGGGACAGGGGCTACCGAAAAACTGTTTTTT
d_gene: NA; abundance: NA; v_gene: TRBV28; j_gene: TRBJ2-1; CDR3aa: CASSVPRGLTSSYNEQFF; CDR3nt: TGTGCCAGCAGTGTACCACGCGGACTCACGAGCTCCTACAATGAGCAGTTCTTC
d_gene: TRBD1; abundance: NA; v_gene: TRBV6-6; j_gene: TRBJ1-3; CDR3aa: CASGTTGFGNTIYF; CDR3nt: TGTGCCAGCGGAACGACAGGGTTCGGAAACACCATATATTTT
d_gene: TRBD1; abundance: NA; v_gene: TRBV28; j_gene: TRBJ1-2; CDR3aa: CASTTGQGRNYGYTF; CDR3nt: TGTGCCAGCACAACGGGACAGGGTAGAAACTATGGCTACACCTTC
d_gene: NA; abundance: NA; v_gene: TRBV9; j_gene: TRBJ2-2; CDR3aa: CASTPPASEPTGELFF; CDR3nt: TGTGCCAGCACCCCGCCGGCTAGCGAGCCCACCGGGGAGCTGTTTTTT
d_gene: TRBD1; abundance: NA; v_gene: TRBV30; j_gene: TRBJ2-2; CDR3aa: CAWGTGTGVGELFF; CDR3nt: TGTGCCTGGGGGACCGGGACAGGGGTCGGGGAGCTGTTTTTT
d_gene: NA; abundance: NA; v_gene: TRBV18; j_gene: TRBJ2-7; CDR3aa: CASSTATGTEQYF; CDR3nt: TGTGCCAGCTCAACAGCCACAGGGACCGAGCAGTACTTC
d_gene: NA; abundance: NA; v_gene: TRBV6-5; j_gene: TRBJ1-6; CDR3aa: CASSSSYNSPLHF; CDR3nt: TGTGCCAGCTCGAGCTCCTATAATTCACCCCTCCACTTT
d_gene: TRBD2; abundance: NA; v_gene: TRBV11-1; j_gene: TRBJ2-1; CDR3aa: CASTQGSGTSGGNEQFF; CDR3nt: TGTGCCAGCACCCAGGGCTCCGGGACTAGCGGGGGGAATGAGCAGTTCTTC
d_gene: TRBD1; abundance: NA; v_gene: TRBV5-4; j_gene: TRBJ1-2; CDR3aa: CASSLDAGGVDGYTF; CDR3nt: TGTGCCAGCAGCTTGGATGCAGGGGGCGTGGATGGCTACACCTTC
d_gene: NA; abundance: NA; v_gene: TRBV7-8; j_gene: TRBJ2-1; CDR3aa: CASSFDRGSDRFF; CDR3nt: TGTGCCAGCAGCTTTGACCGGGGTTCGGATCGGTTCTTC
d_gene: NA; abundance: NA; v_gene: TRBV5-6; j_gene: TRBJ2-1; CDR3aa: CASSLGGFVNEQFF; CDR3nt: TGTGCCAGCAGTCTGGGAGGTTTTGTCAATGAGCAGTTCTTC
d_gene: TRBD1; abundance: once; v_gene: TRBV10-3; j_gene: TRBJ2-7; CDR3aa: CAISYDGQGQGYF; CDR3nt: TGTGCCATCAGTTACGACGGGCAGGGACAGGGGTACTTC
d_gene: TRBD1; abundance: few; v_gene: TRBV7-9; j_gene: TRBJ1-1; CDR3aa: CASTYRGTGVTEAFF; CDR3nt: TGTGCCAGCACCTACCGAGGGACAGGGGTCACTGAAGCTTTCTTT
d_gene: TRBD2; abundance: once; v_gene: TRBV11-1; j_gene: TRBJ2-7; CDR3aa: CASSYGGAGEQYF; CDR3nt: TGTGCCAGCAGCTACGGGGGGGCTGGCGAGCAGTACTTC
d_gene: NA; abundance: NA; v_gene: TRBV2; j_gene: TRBJ2-1; CDR3aa: CASSEPGGGGLYEQFF; CDR3nt: TGTGCCAGCAGTGAACCGGGTGGGGGAGGTCTCTATGAGCAGTTCTTC
d_gene: NA; abundance: NA; v_gene: TRBV7-2; j_gene: TRBJ1-1; CDR3aa: CASSIDRPDTEAFF; CDR3nt: TGTGCCAGCAGCATCGACAGGCCGGACACTGAAGCTTTCTTT
d_gene: NA; abundance: NA; v_gene: TRBV6-5; j_gene: TRBJ2-2; CDR3aa: CASRTGQTTGELFF; CDR3nt: TGTGCCAGCAGGACCGGACAGACCACCGGGGAGCTGTTTTTT
d_gene: NA; abundance: NA; v_gene: TRBV7-2; j_gene: TRBJ2-1; CDR3aa: CASSLVGRYGLF; CDR3nt: TGTGCCAGCAGCTTAGTTGGTCGATACGGTCTCTTC
d_gene: NA; abundance: NA; v_gene: TRBV29-1; j_gene: TRBJ2-3; CDR3aa: CSVDSQGLDTQYF; CDR3nt: TGCAGCGTTGACTCCCAGGGGTTGGATACGCAGTATTTT
d_gene: TRBD2; abundance: NA; v_gene: TRBV19; j_gene: TRBJ2-1; CDR3aa: CASRRLAALYNEQFF; CDR3nt: TGTGCCAGTAGACGACTAGCGGCCCTCTACAATGAGCAGTTCTTC
d_gene: TRBD1; abundance: NA; v_gene: TRBV28; j_gene: TRBJ1-1; CDR3aa: CASSSPTGGNTEAFF; CDR3nt: TGTGCCAGCAGTTCCCCGACAGGGGGAAACACTGAAGCTTTCTTT
d_gene: TRBD1; abundance: few; v_gene: TRBV30; j_gene: TRBJ1-5; CDR3aa: CAWSDRASQPQHF; CDR3nt: TGTGCCTGGTCTGACAGGGCCAGCCAGCCCCAGCATTTT
d_gene: TRBD1; abundance: few; v_gene: TRBV6-6; j_gene: TRBJ1-2; CDR3aa: CASSYSVREGAGGYTF; CDR3nt: TGTGCCAGCAGTTACTCGGTTCGCGAGGGGGCGGGAGGCTACACCTTC
d_gene: NA; abundance: NA; v_gene: TRBV7-2; j_gene: TRBJ1-6; CDR3aa: CASSSGLGNSPLHF; CDR3nt: TGTGCCAGCAGCTCGGGACTGGGTAATTCACCCCTCCACTTT
d_gene: TRBD2; abundance: NA; v_gene: TRBV19; j_gene: TRBJ2-2; CDR3aa: CASSPLKAGANTGELFF; CDR3nt: TGTGCCAGTAGTCCCCTTAAGGCGGGGGCGAACACCGGGGAGCTGTTTTTT
d_gene: NA; abundance: NA; v_gene: TRBV30; j_gene: TRBJ1-1; CDR3aa: CAWNRALNTEAFF; CDR3nt: TGTGCCTGGAACCGAGCCCTGAACACTGAAGCTTTCTTT
d_gene: TRBD2; abundance: few; v_gene: TRBV27; j_gene: TRBJ2-3; CDR3aa: CASTPLSGRTDTQYF; CDR3nt: TGTGCCAGCACGCCCTTGTCCGGGAGGACAGATACGCAGTATTTT
d_gene: NA; abundance: NA; v_gene: TRBV7-8; j_gene: TRBJ1-1; CDR3aa: CVSSSLNTEAFF; CDR3nt: TGTGTCAGCAGCTCCCTTAACACTGAAGCTTTCTTT
d_gene: TRBD1; abundance: NA; v_gene: TRBV6-1; j_gene: TRBJ2-3; CDR3aa: CASSGGTGPTDTQYF; CDR3nt: TGTGCCAGCAGTGGGGGGACAGGTCCCACAGATACGCAGTATTTT
d_gene: TRBD2; abundance: NA; v_gene: TRBV19; j_gene: TRBJ2-5; CDR3aa: CASSIGAGGPETQYF; CDR3nt: TGTGCCAGTAGTATCGGCGCGGGGGGGCCGGAGACCCAGTACTTC
d_gene: NA; abundance: NA; v_gene: TRBV18; j_gene: TRBJ2-5; CDR3aa: CASSPGISETQYF; CDR3nt: TGTGCCAGCTCACCAGGCATATCAGAGACCCAGTACTTC
d_gene: NA; abundance: NA; v_gene: TRBV6-1; j_gene: TRBJ1-1; CDR3aa: CASRTGTGTAGEAFF; CDR3nt: TGTGCCAGCAGGACGGGAACAGGGACCGCCGGTGAAGCTTTCTTT
d_gene: TRBD1; abundance: NA; v_gene: TRBV9; j_gene: TRBJ1-2; CDR3aa: CASSVAGGWNGYTF; CDR3nt: TGTGCCAGCAGCGTGGCAGGGGGCTGGAATGGCTACACCTTC
d_gene: NA; abundance: NA; v_gene: TRBV9; j_gene: TRBJ2-3; CDR3aa: CASSSMVAPTDTQYF; CDR3nt: TGTGCCAGCAGCTCAATGGTAGCGCCCACAGATACGCAGTATTTT